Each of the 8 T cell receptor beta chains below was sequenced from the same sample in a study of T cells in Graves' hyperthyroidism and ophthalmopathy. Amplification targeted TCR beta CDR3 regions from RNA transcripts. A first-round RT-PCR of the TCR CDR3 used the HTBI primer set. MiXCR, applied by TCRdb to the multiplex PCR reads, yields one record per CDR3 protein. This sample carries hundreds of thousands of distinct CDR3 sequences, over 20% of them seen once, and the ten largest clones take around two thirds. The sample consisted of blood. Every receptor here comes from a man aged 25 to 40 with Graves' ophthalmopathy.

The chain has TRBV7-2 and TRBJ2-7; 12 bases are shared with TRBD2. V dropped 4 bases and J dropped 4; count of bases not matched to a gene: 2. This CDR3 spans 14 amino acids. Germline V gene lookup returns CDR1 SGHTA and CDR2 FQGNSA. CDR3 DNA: TGTGCCAGCAGCTCGGGACTAGCGGGTTACGAGCAGTACTTC. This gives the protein CASSSGLAGYEQYF. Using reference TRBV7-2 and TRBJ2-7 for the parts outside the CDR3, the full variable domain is GAGVSQSPSNKVTEKGKDVELRCDPISGHTALYWYRQSLGQGLEFLIYFQGNSAPDKSGLPSDRFSAERTGGSVSTLTIQRTQQEDSAVYLCASSSGLAGYEQYFGPGTRLTVT.

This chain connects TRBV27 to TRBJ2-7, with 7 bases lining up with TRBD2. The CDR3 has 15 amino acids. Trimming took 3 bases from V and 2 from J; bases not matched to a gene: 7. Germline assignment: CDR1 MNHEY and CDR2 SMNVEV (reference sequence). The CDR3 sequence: CASSLAGEGTYEQYF. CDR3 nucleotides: TGTGCCAGCAGTTTGGCGGGGGAGGGGACCTACGAGCAGTACTTC.

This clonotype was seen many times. The CDR3, as DNA: TGTGCCAGCAGCCAAAGGCAGAGCTCCTACAATGAGCAGTTCTTC. Translating gives CASSQRQSSYNEQFF. This chain connects TRBV3-1 to TRBJ2-1, with D unresolved. Germline V lookup: CDR1 LGHDT, CDR2 YNNKEL (reference sequence). The CDR3 contains 15 residues. V was cut by 2 bases and J by 0 bases, with 8 bases left in between.

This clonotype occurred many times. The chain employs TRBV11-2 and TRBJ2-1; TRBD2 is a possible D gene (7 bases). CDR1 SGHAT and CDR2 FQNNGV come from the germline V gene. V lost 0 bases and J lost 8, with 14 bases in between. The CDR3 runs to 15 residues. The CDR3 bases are TGTGCCAGCAGCTTAGAGGGGGCGGGGAGGGATGAGCAGTTCTTC. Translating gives CASSLEGAGRDEQFF. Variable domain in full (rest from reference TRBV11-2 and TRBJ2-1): EAGVAQSPRYKIIEKRQSVAFWCNPISGHATLYWYQQILGQGPKLLIQFQNNGVVDDSQLPKDRFSAERLKGVDSTLKIQPAKLEDSAVYLCASSLEGAGRDEQFFGPGTRLTVL.

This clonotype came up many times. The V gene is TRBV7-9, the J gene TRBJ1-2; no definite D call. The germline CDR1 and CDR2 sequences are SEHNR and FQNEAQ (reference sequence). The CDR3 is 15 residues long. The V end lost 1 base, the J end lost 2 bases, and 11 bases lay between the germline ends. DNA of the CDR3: TGTGCCAGCAGCTTAGTCGGCCAGATCAACTATGGCTACACCTTC. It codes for CASSLVGQINYGYTF.

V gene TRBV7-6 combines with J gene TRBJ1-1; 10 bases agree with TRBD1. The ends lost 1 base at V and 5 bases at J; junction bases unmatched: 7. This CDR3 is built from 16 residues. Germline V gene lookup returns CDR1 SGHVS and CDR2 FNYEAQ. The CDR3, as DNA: TGTGCCAGCAGCTTAGGTGCCGGGACAGGGGTAACTGAAGCTTTCTTT. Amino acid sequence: CASSLGAGTGVTEAFF.

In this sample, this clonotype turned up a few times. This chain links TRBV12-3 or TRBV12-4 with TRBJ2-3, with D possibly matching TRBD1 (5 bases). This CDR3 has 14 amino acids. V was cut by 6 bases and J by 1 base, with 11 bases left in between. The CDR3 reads CASRTVGGTDTQYF. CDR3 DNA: TGTGCCAGCAGGACAGTGGGCGGCACAGATACGCAGTATTTT.

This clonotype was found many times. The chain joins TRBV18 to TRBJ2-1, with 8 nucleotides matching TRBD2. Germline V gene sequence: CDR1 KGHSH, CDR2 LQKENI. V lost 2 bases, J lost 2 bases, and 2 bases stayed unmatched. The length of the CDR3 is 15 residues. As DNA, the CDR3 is TGTGCCAGCTCACCAGCGGGAGGAACCTACAATGAGCAGTTCTTC. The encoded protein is CASSPAGGTYNEQFF.